The 17 T cell receptor beta chains presented below share a single source sample, sequenced in a study of cytomegalovirus exposure and HLA in healthy donors. The PCR contained 60 Vbeta and 13 Jbeta primers. Libraries were prepared by immunoSEQ multiplex PCR; TCRdb keeps only in-frame clonotypes and omits some of them. The repertoire holds about 95,000 clones, with about 71% as singletons. Sequencing input: PBMCs. The receptors derive from a man aged 60 to 69 in good health and CMV-seronegative.

The rearrangement links TRBV5-1 to TRBJ2-6; D unclear. CDR1 is SGHRS and CDR2 is YFSETQ in the germline V gene. The CDR3 is made up of 16 amino acids. Trimming pared 4 bases from V and 0 bases from J, leaving 11 bases between. CDR3 in amino acids: CASSPTPSSGANVLTF. The CDR3 bases are TGCGCCAGCAGCCCCACACCAAGCTCTGGGGCCAACGTCCTGACTTTC.

This chain uses TRBV29-1 with TRBJ2-7; 10 nucleotides align to TRBD2. Germline CDR1 and CDR2: SQVTM and ANQGSEA. The CDR3 runs to 12 residues. V lost 6 bases to trimming and J lost 3 bases; unmatched junction nucleotides: 2. The CDR3 DNA is TGCAGCGTGGCTAGCGGGAGCTACGAGCAGTACTTC. This translates into CSVASGSYEQYF.

This clone came up a few times. The genes are TRBV19 and TRBJ1-1; tentatively, D is TRBD1 (6 bases). V was shortened by 2 bases and J by 5 bases, with 12 bases between the two germline ends. Germline CDR1 reads LNHDA; CDR2 reads SQIVND (reference sequence). The CDR3 is 14 residues long. The CDR3 bases are TGTGCCAGTAGTATACAGGGGTTGGGAACTGAAGCTTTCTTT. This translates into CASSIQGLGTEAFF.

The CDR3 DNA is TGTGCCAGTAGTCTAGGGACAAGCTCTGGAAACACCATATATTTT. Translated, it gives CASSLGTSSGNTIYF. The chain uses TRBV19 and TRBJ1-3; D possibly corresponds to TRBD1 (6 bases). CDR1 is LNHDA and CDR2 is SQIVND in the germline V gene (reference sequence). The CDR3 sequence is 15 residues long. V shed 5 bases and J shed 0 bases, with 11 bases lying between them.

V is TRBV11-3 and J is TRBJ2-7, with D perhaps matching TRBD2 (5 bases). The length of the CDR3 is 12 residues. V lost 5 bases to trimming and J lost 7 bases, with 12 bases between them. Germline assignment: CDR1 SGHNT and CDR2 YENEEA. CDR3 DNA: TGTGCCAGCAGCCTCGGCCGGGGAGAGCAGTACTTC. It specifies CASSLGRGEQYF.

V and J are TRBV2 and TRBJ2-3, with 12 bases lining up with TRBD2. V trimming: 2 bases; J trimming: 4 bases; junction bases outside the gene matches: 10. Germline V gives CDR1 SNHLY, CDR2 FYNNEI. There are 18 residues in the CDR3. CDR3 sequence: CASSEISLAGGMADTQYF. The CDR3 region has the DNA TGTGCCAGCAGTGAAATTTCTCTAGCGGGAGGGATGGCAGATACGCAGTATTTT.

This chain connects TRBV4-1 to TRBJ2-4, with a possible D match to TRBD2 (6 bases). V was shortened by 4 bases and J by 0 bases, with 19 bases between the two germline ends. Germline V lookup: CDR1 MGHRA, CDR2 YSYEKL. The CDR3 has 18 residues. Here the CDR3 DNA reads TGCGCCAGCAGCCTAGGGACTCCTACCGGACTAGCCAAAAACATTCAGTACTTC. It specifies CASSLGTPTGLAKNIQYF.

The V and J genes are TRBV5-4 and TRBJ2-7; 8 bases are shared with TRBD2. J lost 2 bases, V lost 5 bases, and 12 bases had no gene match. Per germline, CDR1 SGHNT and CDR2 YYREEE (reference sequence). The CDR3 is made up of 16 amino acids. In nucleotides, the CDR3 is TGTGCCAGCAGATACTTACCTCGGGGGGGCCCCTACGAGCAGTACTTC. This gives the protein CASRYLPRGGPYEQYF.

J is TRBJ1-1 and V is TRBV7-9; D is perhaps TRBD1 (5 bases). V lost 4 bases and J 7 bases, leaving 16 bases between the germline ends. The CDR3 extends over 14 amino acids. The germline V gene has CDR1 SEHNR and CDR2 FQNEAQ (reference sequence). CDR3 coding DNA: TGTGCCAGCAGCTACGGGGGGGTGTGGGATGAAGCTTTCTTT. The encoded protein is CASSYGGVWDEAFF.

Regarding this clone: One end of the junction does not line up with germline, which may come from a read error. The chain is built from TRBV28 and TRBJ1-3; D gene uncertain. This CDR3 region has 14 residues. Germline V gene sequence: CDR1 MDHEN, CDR2 SYDVKM. CDR3 nucleotide sequence: TGTGCCAGCAGCTCTGCCGGGTCTGAAAACACCATATATTTT. Translating gives CASSSAGSENTIYF.

V gene TRBV5-4 combines with J gene TRBJ2-1, with no clear D. The CDR3 sequence is 16 residues long. V shed 1 base and J shed 2 bases, with 13 bases lying between them. The germline V gene encodes CDR1 SGHNT and CDR2 YYREEE (reference sequence). CDR3 DNA sequence: TGTGCCAGCAGCTTGAAAAGGCTAGATACCTACAATGAGCAGTTCTTC. This gives the protein CASSLKRLDTYNEQFF.

The V gene is TRBV7-2, the J gene TRBJ2-3; 10 bases map to TRBD2. Germline V gene sequence: CDR1 SGHTA, CDR2 FQGNSA. The trim removed 6 bases at V and 1 base at J, leaving 4 bases unmatched. This CDR3 is 15 amino acids long. The CDR3 DNA follows: TGTGCCAGCAGTTTTACTAGCGGGGGCACAGATACGCAGTATTTT. Translating gives CASSFTSGGTDTQYF.

In this sample, this clone turned up a few times. The genes are TRBV15 and TRBJ1-1; the D is unclear. The V end lost 0 bases, the J end lost 4 bases, and 9 bases lay between the germline ends. Germline lookup yields CDR1 LNHNV and CDR2 YYDKDF (reference sequence). This CDR3 spans 14 amino acids. The CDR3 loop is CATSRDNGGTEAFF. In nucleotides, the CDR3 is TGTGCCACCAGCAGAGATAACGGTGGCACTGAAGCTTTCTTT.

Concerning this clone itself: This same CDR3 is encoded by further DNA sequences in the sample. The chain is built from TRBV30 and TRBJ2-5; 11 nucleotides agree with TRBD1. The junction had 9 bases not matched to a gene; V was cut back by 5 bases and J by 4 bases. Germline-derived CDR1 and CDR2 are GTSNPN and SVGIG (reference sequence). This CDR3 region has 15 residues. The CDR3 DNA follows: TGTGCCTGGCATTGGGGAGGGACAGGGGGAGAGACCCAGTACTTC. It encodes CAWHWGGTGGETQYF.

The chain recombines TRBV9 with TRBJ1-1, with TRBD1 as a possible D gene (5 bases). V gave up 5 bases and J gave up 4 bases, with 18 bases separating them. Germline-derived CDR1 and CDR2 are SGDLS and YYNGEE. The CDR3 sequence is 15 residues long. CDR3 sequence: CASSAMGGEGTEAFF. DNA of the CDR3: TGTGCCAGCAGTGCGATGGGAGGGGAGGGCACTGAAGCTTTCTTT.

This chain's CDR3 is CASSPREGSNQPQHF. The CDR3 nucleotides read TGTGCCAGCTCACCAAGGGAGGGCAGCAATCAGCCCCAGCATTTT. The gene calls are TRBV18 and TRBJ1-5; D unclear. Germline V gene sequence: CDR1 KGHSH, CDR2 LQKENI. CDR3 size: 15 residues. The ends were cut back, 2 bases at V and 1 base at J, with 9 bases in the middle.

The genes are TRBV28 and TRBJ2-7, with TRBD2 as a possible D gene (6 bases). The CDR3 is 13 residues long. Trimming took 3 bases from V and 7 from J, leaving 13 bases between them. Germline-derived CDR1 and CDR2 are MDHEN and SYDVKM. CDR3 nucleotides: TGTGCCAGCAGTTTTGTGTTGGGAGGAGAGCAGTACTTC. It specifies CASSFVLGGEQYF.